The 9 T cell receptor beta chains below come from one sample, sequenced in a study of shared clonotypes between healthy human individuals. Produced via immunoSEQ multiplex PCR; TCRdb's table is partial and in-frame only. Of about 2.4 million clones listed, around nine tenths are singletons. Source material: naive CD4+ T cells sorted from blood. Regarding subset: CD45RA+ positively selected. These receptors all come from a young man in good health.

The chain employs TRBV5-4 and TRBJ1-6; D gene unclear. This CDR3 region has 15 residues. The V gene lost 4 bases and the J gene lost 8 bases, with 16 bases spanning the gap. Germline values: CDR1 SGHNT, CDR2 YYREEE (reference sequence). Here the CDR3 reads CASSLSAPGDSPLHF. As DNA, the CDR3 is TGTGCCAGCAGCCTCTCCGCCCCTGGGGATTCACCCCTCCACTTT.

The chain recombines TRBV9 with TRBJ1-2, with a tentative D call TRBD1 (6 bases). Trimming removed 4 bases from V and 1 base from J, with 14 bases in between. Germline CDR1 and CDR2: SGDLS and YYNGEE. CDR3 length: 15 residues. The CDR3 DNA sequence: TGTGCCAGCAGCCCGGTAGGAGGGGGTAACTATGGCTACACCTTC. Amino acids: CASSPVGGGNYGYTF.

The V and J genes are TRBV11-3 and TRBJ2-1; tentatively, D is TRBD2 (5 bases). The germline V gene has CDR1 SGHNT and CDR2 YENEEA. This CDR3 region has 14 residues. Trimming removed 1 base from V and 8 bases from J, with 12 bases in between. The CDR3 DNA is TGTGCCAGCAGCTTAGGGTCCCAGGAGGATGAGCAGTTCTTC. Translating it yields CASSLGSQEDEQFF.

This chain connects TRBV14 to TRBJ2-1; 7 nucleotides agree with TRBD2. This CDR3 has 15 residues. CDR1 and CDR2 from the germline V gene are SGHDN and FVKESK. The ends lost 0 bases at V and 10 bases at J; junction bases unmatched: 9. As DNA, the CDR3 is TGTGCCAGCAGCCAAGATTCCCTCCAGCGGGAAGAGCAGTTCTTC. It specifies CASSQDSLQREEQFF.

CDR3 amino acids: CASSVEIAPTADTQYF. The CDR3 coding sequence is TGTGCCAGCAGCGTAGAGATAGCCCCGACGGCAGATACGCAGTATTTT. This chain links TRBV9 with TRBJ2-3; D gene uncertain. V was shortened by 0 bases and J by 4 bases, with 15 bases between the two germline ends. The CDR3 is 16 amino acids. Germline V CDR1 and CDR2: SGDLS, YYNGEE.

The chain carries TRBV18 and TRBJ2-2; the match to TRBD1 covers 8 bases. V lost 5 bases, J lost 1 base, and 12 bases stayed unmatched. This CDR3 has 18 residues. Germline CDR1 and CDR2: KGHSH and LQKENI. The CDR3 loop reads CASSASGQVGVNTGELFF. In nucleotides, the CDR3 is TGTGCCAGCTCAGCCTCGGGACAGGTTGGGGTGAACACCGGGGAGCTGTTTTTT.

The V and J genes are TRBV30 and TRBJ1-2; no clear D. Germline CDR1 reads GTSNPN; CDR2 reads SVGIG (reference sequence). The CDR3 is made up of 13 amino acids. V was clipped by 1 base and J by 2 bases, with 8 bases between them. CDR3 sequence: CAWSAPGNYGYTF. The CDR3 DNA follows: TGTGCCTGGAGTGCGCCGGGGAACTATGGCTACACCTTC.

As regards this clone: The sample has other DNA sequences that encode this CDR3 too. The chain couples TRBV30 to TRBJ2-6; D uncertain. Germline V lookup: CDR1 GTSNPN, CDR2 SVGIG (reference sequence). V gave up 4 bases and J gave up 2 bases, with 0 bases separating them. The CDR3 sequence is 11 residues long. In DNA form, the CDR3 reads TGTGCCTGGACTGGGGCCAACGTCCTGACTTTC. Protein: CAWTGANVLTF.

The chain links TRBV6-5 to TRBJ2-5; 13 bases are shared with TRBD2. V shed 6 bases and J 5 bases; nucleotides not matched to a gene: 0. Germline loops: CDR1 MNHEY, CDR2 SVGAGI. The CDR3 is made up of 13 amino acids. CDR3: CASRTSGRETQYF. As DNA, the CDR3 is TGTGCCAGCAGGACTAGCGGGAGGGAGACCCAGTACTTC.